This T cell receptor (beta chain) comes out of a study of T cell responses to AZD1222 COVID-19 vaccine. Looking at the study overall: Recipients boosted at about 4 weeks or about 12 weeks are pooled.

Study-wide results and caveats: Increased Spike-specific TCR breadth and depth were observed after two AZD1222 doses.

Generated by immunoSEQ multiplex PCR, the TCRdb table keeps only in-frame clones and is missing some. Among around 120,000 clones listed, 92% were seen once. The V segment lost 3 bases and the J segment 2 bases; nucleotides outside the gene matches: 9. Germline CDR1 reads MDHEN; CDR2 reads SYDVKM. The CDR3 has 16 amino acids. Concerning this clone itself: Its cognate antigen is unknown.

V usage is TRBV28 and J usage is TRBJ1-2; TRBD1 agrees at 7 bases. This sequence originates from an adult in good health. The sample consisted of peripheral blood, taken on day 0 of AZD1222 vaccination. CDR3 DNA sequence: TGTGCCAGCAGTTTCCCCACAGGGGCAGGGAACTATGGCTACACCTTC. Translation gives CASSFPTGAGNYGYTF.